The 7 T cell receptor beta chains presented below share a single source sample, sequenced in a study of cytomegalovirus exposure and HLA in healthy donors. Profiling relied on immunoSEQ multiplex PCR, and the TCRdb table lists in-frame clones only, not all of them. The sample yields 150,000 to 200,000 clones, 86% seen once. The sample consisted of PBMCs. Source of these receptors: a man aged 18 to 30 in good health and CMV-seropositive.

This clone occurred a few times. V usage is TRBV27 and J usage is TRBJ2-7; TRBD2 matches at 12 bases. V gave up 6 bases and J gave up 5 bases; unmatched junction bases: 11. CDR3 length: 16 residues. Germline values: CDR1 MNHEY, CDR2 SMNVEV (reference sequence). For the CDR3, the DNA is TGTGCCAGCAGCCCAACTCCGGGACTAGCGGGCCACGAGCAGTACTTC. Its protein product is CASSPTPGLAGHEQYF.

The chain couples TRBV18 to TRBJ2-1; 8 bases agree with TRBD1. Unmatched junction bases numbered 14, after V lost 2 bases and J lost 8 bases. CDR3 length: 17 amino acids. From germline, CDR1 is KGHSH and CDR2 LQKENI. CDR3 residues: CASSPGPRGQGPYEQFF. For the CDR3, the DNA is TGTGCCAGCTCACCAGGACCTCGAGGACAGGGTCCTTATGAGCAGTTCTTC.

V is TRBV5-1 and J is TRBJ2-1, with TRBD2 matching 11 bases. With 3 bases clipped from V and 5 bases from J, the junction kept 4 bases outside the gene matches. Germline-derived CDR1 and CDR2 are SGHRS and YFSETQ. There are 15 residues in the CDR3. CDR3 amino acids: CASSWVAGGNNEQFF. CDR3 DNA sequence: TGCGCCAGCAGCTGGGTAGCGGGGGGGAACAATGAGCAGTTCTTC.

The chain employs TRBV18 and TRBJ2-7; 16 nucleotides match TRBD2. CDR1 and CDR2 from the germline V gene are KGHSH and LQKENI. The CDR3 contains 15 residues. Trimming at V came to 3 bases and at J to 12 bases, leaving 8 bases not matched to a gene. Here the CDR3 reads CASSPPGTSGRALYF. CDR3 sequence (DNA): TGTGCCAGCTCACCCCCGGGGACTAGCGGGAGGGCCTTGTACTTC.

The table lists this clone with a count of one. The V call is TRBV2, the J call TRBJ2-5, with D perhaps matching TRBD1 (6 bases). The V gene's germline CDR1 is SNHLY and CDR2 FYNNEI. The CDR3 has 13 amino acids. V lost 7 bases to trimming and J lost 4 bases, with 13 bases between them. In DNA form, the CDR3 reads TGTGCCAGCACACAGGGAGTTGCAGAGACCCAGTACTTC. It is translated as CASTQGVAETQYF.

The CDR3 region is CASSSDSGGNIQYF. The CDR3, as DNA: TGTGCCAGCAGCTCCGACTCCGGGGGAAACATTCAGTACTTC. This chain links TRBV7-9 with TRBJ2-4, with D perhaps matching TRBD2 (6 bases). The CDR3 contains 14 residues. V was pared by 4 bases and J by 6 bases, with 13 bases between. CDR1 SEHNR and CDR2 FQNEAQ come from the germline V gene (reference sequence).

The chain couples TRBV5-4 to TRBJ1-1; D might be TRBD1 (5 bases). Germline loops: CDR1 SGHNT, CDR2 YYREEE (reference sequence). This CDR3 comprises 16 residues. V dropped 5 bases and J dropped 0 bases, with 17 bases sitting between them. In nucleotides, the CDR3 is TGTGCCAGCAGTCTGGCCGGGGGTAACATGAACACTGAAGCTTTCTTT. Protein: CASSLAGGNMNTEAFF.